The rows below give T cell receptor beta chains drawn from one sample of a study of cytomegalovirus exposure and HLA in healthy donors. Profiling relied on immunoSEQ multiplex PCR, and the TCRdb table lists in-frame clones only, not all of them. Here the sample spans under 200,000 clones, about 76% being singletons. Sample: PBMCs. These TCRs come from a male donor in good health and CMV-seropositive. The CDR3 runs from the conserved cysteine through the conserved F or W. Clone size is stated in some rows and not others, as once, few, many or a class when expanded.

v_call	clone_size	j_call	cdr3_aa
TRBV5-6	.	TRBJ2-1	CASSAGLAGNEQFF
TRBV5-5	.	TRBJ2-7	CASSLGTGGYEQYF
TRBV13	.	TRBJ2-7	CASSRATGDEQYF
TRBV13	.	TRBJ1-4	CASSLSLDSNEKLFF
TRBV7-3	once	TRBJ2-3	CASSWGGTDTQYF
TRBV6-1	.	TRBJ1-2	CASRGLDGRGPLF
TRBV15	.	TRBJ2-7	CATSREGGVNYEQYF
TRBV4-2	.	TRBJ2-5	CASSQEWLAGGPRTQYF
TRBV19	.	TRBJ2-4	CASSEGQLAKNIQYF
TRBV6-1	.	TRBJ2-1	CASSEASGGLGNEQFF
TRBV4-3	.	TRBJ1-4	CASSQGGGIGEKLFF
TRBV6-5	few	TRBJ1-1	CASGQGVQAFF
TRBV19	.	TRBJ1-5	CASSITASRGGQPQHF
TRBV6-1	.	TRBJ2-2	CASSSDRITGELFF
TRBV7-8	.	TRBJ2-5	CASSFTDSYQETQYF
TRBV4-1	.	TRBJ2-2	CASSPQKGTSGGGELFF
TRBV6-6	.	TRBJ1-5	CASTGGQPQHF
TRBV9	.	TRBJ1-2	CASSVEVEGNYGYTF
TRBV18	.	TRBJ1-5	CASSISQGDSNQPQHF
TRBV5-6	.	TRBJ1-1	CASSLAGTGNTEAFF
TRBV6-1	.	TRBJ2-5	CASSEAGNIETQYF
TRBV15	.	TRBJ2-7	CATSRSLPGQVVHEQYF
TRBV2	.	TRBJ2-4	CASSGPTGGHIQYF
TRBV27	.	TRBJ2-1	CASSWIRRNEQFF
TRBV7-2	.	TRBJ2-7	CASSLGGDEQYF
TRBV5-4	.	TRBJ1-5	CASSTGGSNQPQHF
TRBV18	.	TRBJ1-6	CASSLTPGQGSKDSPLHF
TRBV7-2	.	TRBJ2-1	CASSLAGTSGIYNEQFF
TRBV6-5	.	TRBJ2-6	CASTPGGGANVLTF
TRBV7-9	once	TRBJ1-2	CASTNRDRDGYTF
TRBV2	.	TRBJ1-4	CASSDPTQGRNEKLFF
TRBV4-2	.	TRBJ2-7	CASSQGSGREGNEQYF
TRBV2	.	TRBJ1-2	CASIAGTSIVYGYTF
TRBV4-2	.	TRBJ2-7	CASSQVPGGSYEQYF
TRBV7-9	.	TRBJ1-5	CASSLGRELDEPQHF
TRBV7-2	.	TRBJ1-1	CASRRDNTEAFF
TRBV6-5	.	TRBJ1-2	CASSYTGTGDGYTF
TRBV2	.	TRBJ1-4	CARSGGQGSPGEKLFF
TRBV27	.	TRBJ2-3	CASSRRPGLAEDTQYF
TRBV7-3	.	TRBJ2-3	CASSLTGVPTDTQYF
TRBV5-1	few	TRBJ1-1	CASSSGDRGRAFF
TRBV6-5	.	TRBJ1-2	CASSSDSHAGYTF
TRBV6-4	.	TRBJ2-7	CASSDTVEGSGEQYF
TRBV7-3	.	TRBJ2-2	CASSLTLGDTGELFF
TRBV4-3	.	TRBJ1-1	CASSQGRASRGEAFF
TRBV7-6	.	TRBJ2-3	CASSLFGDTSEFTDTQYF
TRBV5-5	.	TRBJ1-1	CASSQRTGPVTEAFF
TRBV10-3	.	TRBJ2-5	CAISEAAGETQYF
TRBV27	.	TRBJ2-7	CASSNQGPYEQYF